This TCR beta chain was retrieved from a study of shared clonotypes between healthy human individuals. Whole-study context: Aged 18 to 49, the donors were a couple of women and three men.

Naivety among CD8 cells was defined by CD45RO negativity and positive CCR7 selection, thereby excluding terminally differentiated effector memory CD45RA+ cells. This CDR3 comprises 14 residues. V shed 5 bases and J shed 1 base, with 10 bases lying between them. Germline V gene data show CDR1 as SEHNR and CDR2 as FQNEAQ (reference sequence). Overall study findings and caveats: The authors sampled blood alone, and tissue repertoires likely differ. Generally, naive subsets (rather than memory subsets) showed larger estimated richness.

Points on this clone: The antigen is not known.

At a deep level, the assay was run. Libraries were prepared by immunoSEQ multiplex PCR; TCRdb keeps only in-frame clonotypes and omits some of them. Here the sample spans 800,000 to 950,000 clones, 96% being singletons. The material sequenced was naive CD8+ T cells sorted from blood. The receptor was derived from a young man in good health. V gene TRBV7-9 combines with J gene TRBJ2-3, with D perhaps matching TRBD2 (5 bases). The CDR3 sequence: CASSGLAGTDTQYF. CDR3 coding DNA: TGTGCCAGCAGCGGTCTAGCTGGCACAGATACGCAGTATTTT.